Listed here are 8 T cell receptor beta chains from one sample, sequenced in a study of blood T cell repertoires in COVID-19. Clones were read by immunoSEQ multiplex PCR, and TCRdb kept only the in-frame ones, dropping some. The table lists roughly 150,000 clones, 70% to 85% of them singletons. Sequencing was done on a sample of PBMCs or T cells enriched from blood (not recorded which). Receptors originate from a woman between 70 and 85 years old in a cohort exposed to, infected with or recovered from COVID-19 (not recorded which).

The chain combines TRBV24-1 with TRBJ1-1; D not resolved. The CDR3 spans 12 residues. Germline V gene lookup returns CDR1 KGHDR and CDR2 SFDVKD. The V end was cut by 7 bases, the J end by 2 bases, with 7 bases between. CDR3 in DNA: TGTGCCACCAGGAGGGATAACACTGAAGCTTTCTTT. It codes for CATRRDNTEAFF.

The chain recombines TRBV7-3 with TRBJ2-5, with 16 positions matching TRBD2. Trimming removed 1 base from V and 5 bases from J; junction bases left unmatched: 7. Germline CDR1 is SGHTA and CDR2 is FQGTGA. CDR3 length: 18 residues. CDR3 region: CASSLRGLAGGEGETQYF. CDR3 coding DNA: TGTGCCAGCAGCTTAAGGGGACTAGCGGGAGGGGAGGGGGAGACCCAGTACTTC.

This clone was detected once. J is TRBJ2-1 and V is TRBV24-1; D is possibly TRBD1 (5 bases). Trimming cost V 2 bases and J 2 bases, with 24 bases left between them. From germline, CDR1 is KGHDR and CDR2 SFDVKD. The CDR3 contains 20 residues. This chain's CDR3 is CATSDSPGMRRESPYNEQFF. CDR3 nucleotide sequence: TGTGCCACCAGTGATTCTCCAGGGATGCGGCGAGAAAGTCCCTACAATGAGCAGTTCTTC.

The chain couples TRBV7-9 to TRBJ2-5; 14 bases are shared with TRBD2. V was pared by 5 bases and J by 5 bases, with 7 bases of the junction left unmatched. Germline loops: CDR1 SEHNR, CDR2 FQNEAQ (reference sequence). The CDR3 loop spans 16 amino acids. The chain's CDR3 is CASSPGTSGSRETQYF. The CDR3 DNA reads as TGTGCCAGCAGCCCCGGGACTAGCGGGAGCAGGGAGACCCAGTACTTC.

The gene calls are TRBV28 and TRBJ1-4, with D maybe TRBD1 (6 bases). In germline, CDR1 is MDHEN, CDR2 SYDVKM. This CDR3 is built from 14 residues. V lost 1 base and J lost 4, with 7 bases in between. As DNA, the CDR3 is TGTGCCAGCAGTTTATCGGACAGTAATGAAAAACTGTTTTTT. Amino acids: CASSLSDSNEKLFF.

The chain carries TRBV28 and TRBJ1-4, with a weak D call TRBD1 (5 bases). Looked up from germline, CDR1 is MDHEN and CDR2 is SYDVKM. Trimming took 2 bases from V and 10 from J, leaving 14 bases between them. CDR3 length: 14 residues. The CDR3 nucleotides read TGTGCCAGCAGTTTAACGACGGAAAGGGGAAAACTGTTTTTT. Amino acid sequence: CASSLTTERGKLFF.

The chain joins TRBV10-3 to TRBJ2-7; TRBD2 is a possible D gene (6 bases). Deletions cut 2 bases from V and 3 bases from J, with 11 bases between. Germline V gene lookup returns CDR1 ENHRY and CDR2 SYGVKD. The CDR3 length is 14 residues. Written as DNA, the CDR3 is TGTGCCATCAGTGAGGGAGCGGAGGGCTACGAGCAGTACTTC. Its protein is CAISEGAEGYEQYF.

The CDR3 loop is CASTEGLAIYTDTQYF. In DNA form, the CDR3 reads TGTGCCAGCACCGAGGGACTAGCGATATACACAGATACGCAGTATTTT. The rearrangement uses TRBV7-9 and TRBJ2-3; 10 positions match TRBD2. The CDR3 covers 16 residues. Losses at the gene ends were 7 bases for V and 2 bases for J; bases not matched to a gene: 9. Germline V gene lookup returns CDR1 SEHNR and CDR2 FQNEAQ (reference sequence).